Following are 16 T cell receptor beta chains from one sample sequenced in a study of a mutant IDH1 vaccine in newly diagnosed glioma. Clones were sequenced by immunoSEQ multiplex PCR, and TCRdb holds only the in-frame ones, with some missing. The sample has roughly 86,000 clones, about 90% seen once. As to time point: week 47, end of study. The study gave 300 ug of mutant IDH1 20-mer peptide per vaccine dose, with topical imiquimod. These TCRs are of unknown antigen specificity. The material sequenced was PBMCs, taken from a glioma patient whose treatment included an IDH1 peptide vaccine. Receptors were obtained from a woman between 50 and 59 years old with glioma.

The chain recombines TRBV7-8 with TRBJ2-7, with 9 bases aligning to TRBD2. V was clipped by 0 bases and J by 0 bases; unmatched bases: 3. This CDR3 comprises 16 residues. Looked up from germline, CDR1 is SGHVS and CDR2 is FQNEAQ. In DNA form, the CDR3 reads TGTGCCAGCAGCTTAGCAGTAGCGGGAGCCTCCTACGAGCAGTACTTC. Translation: CASSLAVAGASYEQYF. The full variable domain, its missing parts supplied by reference TRBV7-8 and TRBJ2-7, is GAGVSQSPRYKVAKRGQDVALRCDPISGHVSLFWYQQALGQGPEFLTYFQNEAQLDKSGLPSDRFFAERPEGSVSTLKIQRTQQEDSAVYLCASSLAVAGASYEQYFGPGTRLTVT.

This sequence joins TRBV6-6 and TRBJ2-4, with a possible D match to TRBD2 (5 bases). This CDR3 region has 13 residues. Germline CDR1 and CDR2: MNHNY and SVGAGI (reference sequence). The ends were cut back, 4 bases at V and 6 bases at J, with 10 bases in the middle. The DNA of the CDR3 is TGTGCCAGCAGTTGGAGGCTGGCAAACATTCAGTACTTC. Encoded protein: CASSWRLANIQYF.

This chain connects TRBV2 to TRBJ2-7, with 10 bases fitting TRBD2. Germline V CDR1 and CDR2: SNHLY, FYNNEI. The CDR3 runs 15 residues. The ends lost 6 bases at V and 5 bases at J; junction bases unmatched: 10. The CDR3, as DNA: TGTGCCAGCAGCGACTCTAGCGGGAGTCTCGACGAGCAGTACTTC. Translating it yields CASSDSSGSLDEQYF.

The chain joins TRBV2 to TRBJ1-2, with D perhaps matching TRBD1 (6 bases). The V gene lost 7 bases and the J gene lost 3 bases, with 12 bases spanning the gap. The CDR3 is made up of 13 amino acids. CDR1 is SNHLY and CDR2 is FYNNEI in the germline V gene. The CDR3 protein is CASNPGADYGYTF. CDR3 nucleotide sequence: TGTGCCAGCAACCCAGGGGCGGACTATGGCTACACCTTC.

The chain carries TRBV28 and TRBJ1-3, with D maybe TRBD1 (5 bases). The CDR3 contains 15 residues. The germline V gene encodes CDR1 MDHEN and CDR2 SYDVKM. V was cut by 5 bases and J by 8 bases, with 19 bases left in between. The chain's CDR3 is CASSRPQARRDTIYF. The DNA for the CDR3 is TGTGCCAGCAGTCGCCCACAGGCCCGTCGAGACACCATATATTTT. The whole variable domain, remainder taken from reference TRBV28 and TRBJ1-3, is DVKVTQSSRYLVKRTGEKVFLECVQDMDHENMFWYRQDPGLGLRLIYFSYDVKMKEKGDIPEGYSVSREKKERFSLILESASTNQTSMYLCASSRPQARRDTIYFGEGSWLTVV.

This chain uses TRBV27 with TRBJ1-1, with D perhaps matching TRBD1 (6 bases). V lost 2 bases to trimming and J lost 8 bases, with 12 bases between them. The CDR3 is made up of 13 amino acids. Per germline, CDR1 MNHEY and CDR2 SMNVEV (reference sequence). The CDR3 spells CASSLERGGEAFF. The DNA for the CDR3 is TGTGCCAGCAGTTTAGAGAGAGGGGGAGAAGCTTTCTTT.

The chain is built from TRBV9 and TRBJ2-1, with D perhaps TRBD2 (5 bases). The germline V gene has CDR1 SGDLS and CDR2 YYNGEE. Trimming removed 0 bases from V and 1 base from J, with 8 bases in between. The CDR3 is 15 amino acids. The CDR3 coding sequence is TGTGCCAGCAGCGTAGCTCAGCGGTCCTACAATGAGCAGTTCTTC. Protein product: CASSVAQRSYNEQFF.

This clone was observed a single time. The chain uses TRBV2 and TRBJ2-2; D might be TRBD1 (5 bases). Germline V CDR1 and CDR2: SNHLY, FYNNEI. The CDR3 spans 15 residues. V was pared by 7 bases and J by 0 bases, with 12 bases between. CDR3 DNA: TGTGCCAGCAAGGCAGGGATCGCGAACACCGGGGAGCTGTTTTTT. Translated: CASKAGIANTGELFF.

V is TRBV7-8 and J is TRBJ1-5, with TRBD1 matching 10 bases. This CDR3 is 19 amino acids long. Trimming took 5 bases from V and 1 from J; bases not matched to a gene: 14. The germline V gene encodes CDR1 SGHVS and CDR2 FQNEAQ. CDR3 amino acids: CASSLPSGTGERSNQPQHF. The CDR3 region has the DNA TGTGCCAGCAGCCTACCCTCTGGGACAGGGGAAAGGAGCAATCAGCCCCAGCATTTT.

The chain recombines TRBV28 with TRBJ1-1, with D unresolved. Germline assignment: CDR1 MDHEN and CDR2 SYDVKM. V shed 1 base and J shed 7 bases, with 4 bases lying between them. The length of the CDR3 is 11 residues. CDR3 sequence (DNA): TGTGCCAGCAGTTTATTCCGTGAAGCTTTCTTT. Amino acid sequence: CASSLFREAFF.

The chain uses TRBV10-3 and TRBJ1-5; weak D call: TRBD1 (5 bases). The CDR3 is made up of 13 amino acids. The germline V gene has CDR1 ENHRY and CDR2 SYGVKD. Trimming took 10 bases from V and 4 from J, leaving 14 bases between them. The DNA for the CDR3 is TGTGCCACCCAGGTCGAGGGGAATCAGCCCCAGCATTTT. Translated, it gives CATQVEGNQPQHF.

This sequence joins TRBV28 and TRBJ2-2; the match to TRBD2 covers 7 bases. CDR1 is MDHEN and CDR2 is SYDVKM in the germline V gene. V gave up 7 bases and J gave up 6 bases; unmatched junction bases: 8. The CDR3 extends over 14 amino acids. The CDR3 here is CASKQVAGSGELFF. The CDR3 region has the DNA TGTGCCAGCAAGCAGGTAGCGGGTTCCGGGGAGCTGTTTTTT.

This chain joins TRBV5-5 and TRBJ2-1, with D possibly TRBD1 on 6 matching bases. Germline V gene data show CDR1 as SGHKS and CDR2 as YYEKEE (reference sequence). V was pared by 6 bases and J by 5 bases, with 15 bases between. CDR3 length equals 14 residues. Here the CDR3 reads CASTPLGGNNEQFF. In DNA, the CDR3 is TGTGCCAGCACTCCCTTAGGGGGAAACAATGAGCAGTTCTTC. The entire variable domain, with the rest obtained from reference TRBV5-5 and TRBJ2-1, is as follows: DAGVTQSPTHLIKTRGQQVTLRCSPISGHKSVSWYQQVLGQGPQFIFQYYEKEERGRGNFPDRFSARQFPNYSSELNVNALLLGDSALYLCASTPLGGNNEQFFGPGTRLTVL.

This chain joins TRBV7-9 and TRBJ2-7; D is undetermined. V lost 6 bases, J lost 4 bases, and 10 bases lay in between. Germline loops: CDR1 SEHNR, CDR2 FQNEAQ (reference sequence). This CDR3 is built from 12 residues. For the CDR3, the DNA is TGTGCCAGCAGTCGCCCCCCTTACGAGCAGTACTTC. Translation: CASSRPPYEQYF.

V usage is TRBV4-1 and J usage is TRBJ1-3; D not resolved. V lost 0 bases to trimming and J lost 2 bases, with 5 bases between them. Germline V gene data show CDR1 as MGHRA and CDR2 as YSYEKL. CDR3 length: 14 amino acids. In DNA form, the CDR3 reads TGCGCCAGCAGCCAAGAAGTCCCTGGAAACACCATATATTTT. This encodes CASSQEVPGNTIYF.

V is TRBV25-1 and J is TRBJ2-1; TRBD2 agrees at 9 bases. Trimming took 3 bases from V and 4 from J; bases not matched to a gene: 4. CDR1 and CDR2 from the germline V gene are MGHDK and SYGVNS. The CDR3 has 15 amino acids. In DNA form, the CDR3 reads TGTGCCAGCAGTGATTTGCTAGCGGGGTACAATGAGCAGTTCTTC. Translated, it gives CASSDLLAGYNEQFF. Combining the CDR3 with reference TRBV25-1 and TRBJ2-1 gives the whole variable domain EADIYQTPRYLVIGTGKKITLECSQTMGHDKMYWYQQDPGMELHLIHYSYGVNSTEKGDLSSESTVSRIRTEHFPLTLESARPSHTSQYLCASSDLLAGYNEQFFGPGTRLTVL.